This TCR beta chain originates from a study of response to subunit inactivated influenza vaccine. Findings and caveats of the study: The authors suggested that few new T cells are recruited per seasonal influenza vaccination.

Concerning this clonotype itself: What it binds is not known.

The CDR3 runs 15 residues. V dropped 4 bases and J dropped 6; count of bases not matched to a gene: 6. The germline V gene has CDR1 SGHDT and CDR2 YYEEEE. TCRdb ran MiXCR on the RT-PCR reads and lists one entry per CDR3 protein. The sample has some 500,000 distinct CDR3 sequences, 16% seen once. The receptor comes from a man aged 50 to 75 who received an inactivated influenza vaccine. Here the sequenced sample was CD4+ T cells sorted from PBMCs, taken about 23 months after vaccination. This chain uses TRBV5-6 with TRBJ2-2; 10 bases line up with TRBD1. The CDR3 bases are TGTGCCAGCAGCCCTATCGGGACAGGGGCCGGGGAGCTGTTTTTT. Amino acid sequence: CASSPIGTGAGELFF.